This paragraph reports one TCR beta chain. The antigen is not known. This specimen belongs to a study of T cell repertoires in cytomegalovirus infection. TCRdb re-called the reads through MiXCR, storing one row per CDR3 protein. Here the sample spans roughly 700,000 distinct CDR3 sequences, around a third being singletons. Study results and limitations: Ex vivo responses were dominated by HLA-C-restricted CMV-specific TCR beta clonotypes.

Germline V gene sequence: CDR1 SGHAT, CDR2 FQNNGV. The CDR3 is 15 amino acids. V shed 4 bases, J shed 3 bases, and the junction held 1 base outside the gene matches. The receptor comes from a human donor in good health (CMV status not recorded). Some clones in this sample may be carry-over from other donors' samples. The sequenced sample was cultured PBMCs, obtained from culture after CMV antigen stimulation. The chain combines TRBV11-2 with TRBJ2-5; 14 nucleotides agree with TRBD2. The CDR3 protein is CASSWTSGGKETQYF. The CDR3 DNA reads as TGTGCCAGCAGCTGGACTAGCGGGGGGAAAGAGACCCAGTACTTC.